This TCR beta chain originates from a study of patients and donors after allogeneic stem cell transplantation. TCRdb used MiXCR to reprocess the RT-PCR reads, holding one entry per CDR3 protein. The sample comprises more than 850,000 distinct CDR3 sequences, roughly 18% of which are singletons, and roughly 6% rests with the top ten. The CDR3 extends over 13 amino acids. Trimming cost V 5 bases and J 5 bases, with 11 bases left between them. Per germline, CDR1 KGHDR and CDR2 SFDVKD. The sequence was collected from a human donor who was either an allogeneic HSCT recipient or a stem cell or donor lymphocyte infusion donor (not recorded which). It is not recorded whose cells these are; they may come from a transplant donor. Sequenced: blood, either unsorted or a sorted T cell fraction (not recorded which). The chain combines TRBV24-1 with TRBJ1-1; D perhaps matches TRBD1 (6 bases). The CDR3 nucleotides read TGTGCCACCAGTGCCTCAGGACAGACTGAAGCTTTCTTT. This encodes CATSASGQTEAFF.